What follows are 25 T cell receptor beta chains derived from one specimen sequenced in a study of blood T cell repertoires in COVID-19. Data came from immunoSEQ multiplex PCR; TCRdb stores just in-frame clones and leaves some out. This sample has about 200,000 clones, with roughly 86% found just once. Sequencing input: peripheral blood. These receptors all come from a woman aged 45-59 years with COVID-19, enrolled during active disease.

CDR3 in amino acids: CASSPNERDGSSYNEQFF. The CDR3, as DNA: TGTGCCAGCAGTCCTAACGAAAGGGACGGGAGCTCCTACAATGAGCAGTTCTTC. V is TRBV27 and J is TRBJ2-1; maybe TRBD2 (6 bases). The CDR3 runs to 18 residues. The germline V gene encodes CDR1 MNHEY and CDR2 SMNVEV (reference sequence). Trimming shortened V by 5 bases and J by 0 bases, and 20 bases separated the two germline ends.

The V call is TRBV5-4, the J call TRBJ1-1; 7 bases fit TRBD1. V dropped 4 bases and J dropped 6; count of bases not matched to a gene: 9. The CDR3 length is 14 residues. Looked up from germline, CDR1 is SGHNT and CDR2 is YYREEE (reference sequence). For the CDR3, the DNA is TGTGCCAGCAGCCCTCGGACAGGCGGCGCTGAAGCTTTCTTT. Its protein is CASSPRTGGAEAFF.

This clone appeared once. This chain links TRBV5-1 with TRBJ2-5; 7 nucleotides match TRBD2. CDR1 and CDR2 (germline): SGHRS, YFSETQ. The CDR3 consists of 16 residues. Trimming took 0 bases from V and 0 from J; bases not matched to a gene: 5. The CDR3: CASSLEGAGYQETQYF. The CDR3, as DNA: TGCGCCAGCAGCTTGGAGGGAGCGGGGTACCAAGAGACCCAGTACTTC.

CDR3 region: CAWSVPGGATRYSPLHF. The CDR3 DNA is TGTGCCTGGAGTGTACCTGGTGGAGCTACTCGATATTCACCCCTCCACTTT. This chain joins TRBV30 and TRBJ1-6; no firm D call. V lost 0 bases, J lost 8 bases, and 20 bases lay in between. This CDR3 is built from 17 residues. Germline V gene lookup returns CDR1 GTSNPN and CDR2 SVGIG (reference sequence).

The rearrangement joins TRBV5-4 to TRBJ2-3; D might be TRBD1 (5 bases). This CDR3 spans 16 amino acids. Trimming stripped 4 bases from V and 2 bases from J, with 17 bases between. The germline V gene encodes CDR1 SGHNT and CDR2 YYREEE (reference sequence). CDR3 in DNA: TGTGCCAGCAGCCCCAGCTGGGGCGGTTTCACAGATACGCAGTATTTT. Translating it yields CASSPSWGGFTDTQYF.

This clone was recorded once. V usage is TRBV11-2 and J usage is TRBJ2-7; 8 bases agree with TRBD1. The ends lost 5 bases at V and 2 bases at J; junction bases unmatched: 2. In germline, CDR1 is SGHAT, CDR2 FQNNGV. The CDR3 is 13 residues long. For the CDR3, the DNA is TGTGCCAGCAGCCCGACAGGGGCCTACGAGCAGTACGTC. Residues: CASSPTGAYEQYV.

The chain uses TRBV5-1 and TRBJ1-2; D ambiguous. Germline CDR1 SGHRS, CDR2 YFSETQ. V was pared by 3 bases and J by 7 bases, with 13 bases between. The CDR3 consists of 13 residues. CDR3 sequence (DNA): TGCGCCAGCAGCTCACCAGGTGTAGTTGGCTACACCTTC. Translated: CASSSPGVVGYTF.

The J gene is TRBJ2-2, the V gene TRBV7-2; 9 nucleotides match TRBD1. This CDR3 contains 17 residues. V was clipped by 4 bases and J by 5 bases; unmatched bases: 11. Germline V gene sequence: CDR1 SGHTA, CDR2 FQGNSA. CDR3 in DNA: TGTGCCAGCAGCTCCCCGGGGGGACAGGGAATAACCGGGGAGCTGTTTTTT. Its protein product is CASSSPGGQGITGELFF.

The CDR3 coding sequence is TGTGCCAGCAGTTCCCCTCTTGGGGACAGGGGGCGGGAGACCCAGTACTTC. This codes for CASSSPLGDRGRETQYF. The chain combines TRBV28 with TRBJ2-5; 12 nucleotides match TRBD1. With V trimmed by 4 bases and J by 5 bases, 11 bases remained unmatched. CDR1 and CDR2 from the germline V gene are MDHEN and SYDVKM. The CDR3 sequence is 17 residues long.

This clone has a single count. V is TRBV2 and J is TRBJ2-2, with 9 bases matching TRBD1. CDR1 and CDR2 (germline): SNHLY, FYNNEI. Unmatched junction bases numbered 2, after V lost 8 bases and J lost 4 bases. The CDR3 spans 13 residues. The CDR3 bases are TGTGCCAGCCGGGACAGGGCCACCGGGGAGCTGTTTTTT. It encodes CASRDRATGELFF.

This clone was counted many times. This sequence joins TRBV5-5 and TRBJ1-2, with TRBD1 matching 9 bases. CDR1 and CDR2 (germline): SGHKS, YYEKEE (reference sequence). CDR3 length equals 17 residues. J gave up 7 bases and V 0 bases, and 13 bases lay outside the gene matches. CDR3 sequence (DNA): TGTGCCAGCAGCTTGGGAGGGGCCGCGACAGGGGGAAGTGGCTACACCTTC. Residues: CASSLGGAATGGSGYTF.

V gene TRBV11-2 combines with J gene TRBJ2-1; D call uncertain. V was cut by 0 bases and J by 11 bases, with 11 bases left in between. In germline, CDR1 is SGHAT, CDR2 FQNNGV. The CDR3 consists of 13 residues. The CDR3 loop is CASSLERQAKQFF. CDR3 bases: TGTGCCAGCAGCTTAGAAAGGCAGGCCAAGCAGTTCTTC.

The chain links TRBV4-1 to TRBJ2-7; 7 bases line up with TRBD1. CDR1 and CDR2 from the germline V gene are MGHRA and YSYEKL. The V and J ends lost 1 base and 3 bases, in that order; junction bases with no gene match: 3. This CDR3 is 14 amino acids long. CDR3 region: CASSQGAGGYEQYF. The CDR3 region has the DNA TGCGCCAGCAGCCAAGGGGCAGGGGGCTACGAGCAGTACTTC.

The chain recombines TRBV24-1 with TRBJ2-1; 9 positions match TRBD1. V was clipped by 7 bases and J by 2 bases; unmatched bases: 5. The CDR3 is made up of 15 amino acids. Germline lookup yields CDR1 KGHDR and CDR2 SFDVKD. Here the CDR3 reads CATSPRTGAYNEQFF. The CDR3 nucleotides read TGTGCCACCAGCCCCAGGACAGGGGCCTACAATGAGCAGTTCTTC.

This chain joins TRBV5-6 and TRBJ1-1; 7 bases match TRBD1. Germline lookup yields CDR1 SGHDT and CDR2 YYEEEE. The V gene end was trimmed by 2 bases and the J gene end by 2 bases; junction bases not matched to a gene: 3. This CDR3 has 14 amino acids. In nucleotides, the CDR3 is TGTGCCAGCAGCTTTGGGACAGCCAACACTGAAGCTTTCTTT. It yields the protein CASSFGTANTEAFF.

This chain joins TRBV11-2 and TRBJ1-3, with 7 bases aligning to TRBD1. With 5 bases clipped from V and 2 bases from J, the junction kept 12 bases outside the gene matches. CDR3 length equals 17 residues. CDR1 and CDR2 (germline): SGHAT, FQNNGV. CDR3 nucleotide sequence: TGTGCCAGCAGCCCCACGACAGGGTCATTTCCTGGAAACACCATATATTTT. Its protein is CASSPTTGSFPGNTIYF.

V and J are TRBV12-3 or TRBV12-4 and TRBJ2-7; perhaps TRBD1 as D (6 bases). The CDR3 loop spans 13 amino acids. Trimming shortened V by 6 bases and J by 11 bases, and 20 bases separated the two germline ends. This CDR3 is CASSPRAGAGKYF. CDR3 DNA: TGTGCCAGCAGCCCCAGAGCAGGGGCAGGGAAGTACTTC.

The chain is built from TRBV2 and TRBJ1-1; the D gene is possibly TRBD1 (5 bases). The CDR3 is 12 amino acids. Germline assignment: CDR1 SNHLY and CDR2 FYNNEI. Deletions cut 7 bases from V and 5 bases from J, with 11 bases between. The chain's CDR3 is CASTGLRTEAFF. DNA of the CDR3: TGTGCCAGCACGGGACTGAGGACTGAAGCTTTCTTT.

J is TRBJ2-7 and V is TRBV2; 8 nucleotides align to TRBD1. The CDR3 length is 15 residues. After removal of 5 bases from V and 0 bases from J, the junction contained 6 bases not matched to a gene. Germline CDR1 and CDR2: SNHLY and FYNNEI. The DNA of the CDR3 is TGTGCCAGCAGTCCTGGACAGGGACTCTCCTACGAGCAGTACTTC. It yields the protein CASSPGQGLSYEQYF.

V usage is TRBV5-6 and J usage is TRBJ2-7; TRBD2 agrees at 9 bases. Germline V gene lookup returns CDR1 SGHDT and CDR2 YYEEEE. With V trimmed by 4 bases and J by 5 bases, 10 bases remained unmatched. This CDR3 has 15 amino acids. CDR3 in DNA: TGTGCCAGCAGCCCTCTAGCGGGGTCCGTCCACGAGCAGTACTTC. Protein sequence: CASSPLAGSVHEQYF.

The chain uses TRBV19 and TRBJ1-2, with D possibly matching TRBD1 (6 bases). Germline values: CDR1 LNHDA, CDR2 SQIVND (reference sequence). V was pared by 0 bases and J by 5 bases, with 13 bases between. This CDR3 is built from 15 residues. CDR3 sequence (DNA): TGTGCCAGTAGTATAGATCACAGGACAGCTTATGGCTACACCTTC. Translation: CASSIDHRTAYGYTF.

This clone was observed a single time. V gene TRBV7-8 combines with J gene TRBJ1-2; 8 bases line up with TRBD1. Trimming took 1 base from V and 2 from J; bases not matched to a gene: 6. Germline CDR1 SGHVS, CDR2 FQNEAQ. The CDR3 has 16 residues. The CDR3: CASSLGRTGINYGYTF. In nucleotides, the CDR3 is TGTGCCAGCAGCTTAGGGCGGACAGGGATCAACTATGGCTACACCTTC.

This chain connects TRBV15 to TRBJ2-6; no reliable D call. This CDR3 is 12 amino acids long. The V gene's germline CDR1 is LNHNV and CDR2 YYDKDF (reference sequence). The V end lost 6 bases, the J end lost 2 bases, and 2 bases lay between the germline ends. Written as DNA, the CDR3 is TGTGCCACCAGTACTGGGGCCAACGTCCTGACTTTC. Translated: CATSTGANVLTF.

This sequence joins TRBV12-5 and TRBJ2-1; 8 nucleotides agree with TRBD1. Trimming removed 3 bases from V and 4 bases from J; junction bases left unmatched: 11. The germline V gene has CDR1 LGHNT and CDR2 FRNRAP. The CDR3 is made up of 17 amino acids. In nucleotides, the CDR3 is TGTGCTAGTGGTTTCCAACCCAGGACAGGGCTTTACAATGAGCAGTTCTTC. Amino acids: CASGFQPRTGLYNEQFF.

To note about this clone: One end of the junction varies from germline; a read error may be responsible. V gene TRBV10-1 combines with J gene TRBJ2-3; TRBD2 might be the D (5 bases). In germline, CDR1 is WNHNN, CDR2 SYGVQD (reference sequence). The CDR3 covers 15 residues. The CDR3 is CASSDLDSVTDPQYF. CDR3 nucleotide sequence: TGCGCCAGCAGTGATTTGGACTCAGTTACAGATCCGCAGTATTTT.